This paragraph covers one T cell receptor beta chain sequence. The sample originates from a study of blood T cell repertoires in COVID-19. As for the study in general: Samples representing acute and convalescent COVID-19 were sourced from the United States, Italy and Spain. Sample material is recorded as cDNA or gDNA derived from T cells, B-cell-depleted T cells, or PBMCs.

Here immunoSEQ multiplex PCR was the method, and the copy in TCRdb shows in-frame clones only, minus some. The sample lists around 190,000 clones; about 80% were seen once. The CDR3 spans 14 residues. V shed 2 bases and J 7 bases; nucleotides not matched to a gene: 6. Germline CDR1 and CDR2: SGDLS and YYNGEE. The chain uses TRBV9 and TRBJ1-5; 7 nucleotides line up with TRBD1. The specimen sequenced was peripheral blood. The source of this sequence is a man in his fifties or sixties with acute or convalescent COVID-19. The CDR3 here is CASSVKGAGQPQHF. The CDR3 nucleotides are TGTGCCAGCAGCGTCAAGGGGGCGGGCCAGCCCCAGCATTTT.